These T cell receptor beta chains were read from a single sample in a study of blood T cell repertoires in COVID-19. Some clones are missing from TCRdb's copy, which holds only in-frame ones; the method was immunoSEQ multiplex PCR. The table has approximately 470,000 clones, approximately 85% seen once. Sequencing input: peripheral blood. The origin of the receptors is a human donor in a cohort sampled during active COVID-19. CDR3s include the opening cysteine and the closing phenylalanine or tryptophan. The D gene is left open where the match is weak. Expanded clones are given a class, and other clones once, few, many or no size at all.

>-|TRBV7-9|TRBJ1-4|17|few
TGTGCCAGCAGTCTACAGGCCCTCACTGCAACTAATGAAAAACTGTTTTTT
CASSLQALTATNEKLFF
>TRBD1|TRBV5-8|TRBJ1-1|15|-
TGTGCCAGCAGCTCTGGGACAGGGGTGAACACTGAAGCTTTCTTT
CASSSGTGVNTEAFF
>TRBD2|TRBV5-4|TRBJ2-7|15|-
TGTGCCAGCAATGCAAGGCCGGGACTAGGTTACGAGCAGTACTTC
CASNARPGLGYEQYF
>TRBD1|TRBV19|TRBJ1-2|14|-
TGTGCCAGTACCCCGGGACAGTATAACTATGGCTACACCTTC
CASTPGQYNYGYTF
>-|TRBV24-1|TRBJ1-3|13|-
TGTGCCACCAGTGATCGAGTGGGAAACACCATATATTTT
CATSDRVGNTIYF
>-|TRBV7-9|TRBJ1-2|13|-
TGTGCCAGCAGCTTAGGGCTTATCTATGGCTACACCTTC
CASSLGLIYGYTF
>TRBD1|TRBV24-1|TRBJ2-3|15|-
TGTGCCACCAGTGATTCGGACAGGGGATTAGATACGCAGTATTTT
CATSDSDRGLDTQYF
>TRBD1|TRBV6-2/TRBV6-3|TRBJ1-5|16|-
TGTGCCAGCAGTTACGGGCCAGGGGGCAGCAATCAGCCCCAGCATTTT
CASSYGPGGSNQPQHF
>-|TRBV2|TRBJ1-2|12|-
TGTGCCAGCAGGGGGGAGGGGCCTGGCTACACCTTC
CASRGEGPGYTF
>-|TRBV9|TRBJ1-1|15|-
TGTGCCAGCAGCCCCCGGTTGGGGGCGAACACTGAAGCTTTCTTT
CASSPRLGANTEAFF
>-|TRBV7-3|TRBJ2-1|15|-
TGTGCCAGCAGCTTAAGGCTCGGGGAGTCGAGTGAGCAGTTCTTC
CASSLRLGESSEQFF
>-|TRBV25-1|TRBJ1-6|14|-
TGTGCCAGCAGTGAAGAGGGTAGGAATTCACCCCTCCACTTT
CASSEEGRNSPLHF
>TRBD2|TRBV30|TRBJ2-1|13|-
TGTGCCTGGGAGAGCGGGAGTAAGAGGGAGCAGTTCTTC
CAWESGSKREQFF
>-|TRBV25-1|TRBJ1-5|15|-
TGTGCCAGCAGCCCAAACAGGGATGGCAATCAGCCCCAGCATTTT
CASSPNRDGNQPQHF
>-|TRBV5-1|TRBJ1-2|14|-
TGCGCCAGCAGCTTGACTAACGGGGACTATGGCTACACCTTC
CASSLTNGDYGYTF
>-|TRBV6-1|TRBJ1-5|13|few
TGTGCCAGCAGTGAGTCGAGCAATCAGCCCCAGCATTTT
CASSESSNQPQHF
>TRBD2|TRBV19|TRBJ2-7|16|-
TGTGCCAGTAGCACGGTCGGGACTAGCGGGAGGGTCGAGCAGTACTTC
CASSTVGTSGRVEQYF
>-|TRBV19|TRBJ1-5|14|-
TGTGCCAGTAGTACAGACTGGGGGCGGCAGCCCCAGCATTTT
CASSTDWGRQPQHF
>-|TRBV4-3|TRBJ2-1|16|-
TGCGCCAGCAGCCAAGACCAGGGACTGCCGAGCAATGAGCAGTTCTTC
CASSQDQGLPSNEQFF
>TRBD1|TRBV7-9|TRBJ1-1|15|-
TGTGCCAGCAGCCCAGCAGGGGGCGCGTCCACTGAAGCTTTCTTT
CASSPAGGASTEAFF
>-|TRBV3-1/TRBV3-2|TRBJ1-1|14|once
TGTGCCAGCAGCCAAGATCGGATGAAGACGCCAACTAACTTT
CASSQDRMKTPTNF
>-|TRBV28|TRBJ1-3|17|few
TGTGCCAGCAGTTTTCAGAGGCTGTGGCAATCTGGAAACACCATATATTTT
CASSFQRLWQSGNTIYF
>TRBD2|TRBV3-1/TRBV3-2|TRBJ2-1|16|-
TGTGCCAGCAGCCAACCGGGACTAGCGGGTCGCAATGAGCAGTTCTTC
CASSQPGLAGRNEQFF
>-|TRBV2|TRBJ1-6|13|-
TGTGCCAGCAGTGTGACAGAATACCCACCCCTCCACTTT
CASSVTEYPPLHF
>-|TRBV19|TRBJ1-5|13|-
TGTGCCAGTGGGGGGTCGGATGGACAGCCCCAGCATTTT
CASGGSDGQPQHF
>-|TRBV19|TRBJ2-7|17|few
TGTGCCAGTAGTTCCGGGAGAGAGAGCGGGTGGTCCTACGAGCAGTACTTC
CASSSGRESGWSYEQYF
>-|TRBV3-1/TRBV3-2|TRBJ2-5|18|-
TGTGCCAGCAGCCAAGAGGGTCAATCGGGGATTGTTGGAGAGACCCAGTACTTC
CASSQEGQSGIVGETQYF
>TRBD1|TRBV24-1|TRBJ2-3|16|-
TGTGCCACCAGTGATCCCGACAGGGGGTCCACAGATACGCAGTATTTT
CATSDPDRGSTDTQYF